This T cell receptor beta chain was retrieved from a study of T-cell memory formation after mild COVID-19. Points from the study as a whole: Clones contracting over day 15 to 85 were CD4/CD8 balanced, with later expanders leaning CD4+.

Details on this clonotype: Antigen unknown.

TCRdb reanalysed the 5' RACE reads using MiXCR and keeps one entry per CDR3 protein. Among about 200,000 distinct CDR3 sequences listed, 16% were seen once. CDR3 length: 17 residues. CDR1 is DFQATT and CDR2 is SNEGSKA in the germline V gene (reference sequence). Trimming shortened V by 0 bases and J by 1 base, and 18 bases separated the two germline ends. The sequence was obtained from an adult woman who had mild COVID-19 (a few samples of this study predate the infection). Cell type and time point are not known. The sequenced sample was PBMCs or a T cell subset sorted from them (not recorded which). The genes are TRBV20-1 and TRBJ1-2; D not resolved. CDR3 in amino acids: CSARDLSWARNNYGYTF. Here the CDR3 DNA reads TGCAGTGCTAGAGACCTGTCTTGGGCCAGGAATAACTATGGCTACACCTTC.